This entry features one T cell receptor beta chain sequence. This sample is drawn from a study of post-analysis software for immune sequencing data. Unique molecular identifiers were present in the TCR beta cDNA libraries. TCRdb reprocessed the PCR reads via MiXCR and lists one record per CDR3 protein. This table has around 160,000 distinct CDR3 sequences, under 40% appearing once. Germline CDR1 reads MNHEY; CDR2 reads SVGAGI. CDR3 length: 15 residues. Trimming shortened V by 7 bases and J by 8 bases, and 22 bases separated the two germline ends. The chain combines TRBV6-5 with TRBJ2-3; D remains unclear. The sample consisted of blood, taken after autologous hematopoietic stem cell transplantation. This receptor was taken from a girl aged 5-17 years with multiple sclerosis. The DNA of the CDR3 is TGTGCCAGCACCCGCGGACCCAACGATTGCTGTACGCAGTATTTT. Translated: CASTRGPNDCCTQYF.